A single sample gave rise to the 2 T cell receptor beta chains below, sequenced in a study of T cell repertoires in cytomegalovirus infection. TCRdb re-called the reads through MiXCR, storing one row per CDR3 protein. The sample records some 450,000 distinct CDR3 sequences, approximately 31% being singletons. Sequencing was done on a sample of PBMCs. These receptors were collected from a human donor in good health (CMV status not recorded). Some clones in this sample may be carry-over from other donors' samples.

J is TRBJ1-1 and V is TRBV7-9, with D perhaps TRBD1 (6 bases). V was shortened by 5 bases and J by 0 bases, with 16 bases between the two germline ends. Germline V gene lookup returns CDR1 SEHNR and CDR2 FQNEAQ (reference sequence). The CDR3 has 16 residues. The DNA for the CDR3 is TGTGCCAGCAGCCGTGGACAGTGGAGTATGAACACTGAAGCTTTCTTT. Translated, it gives CASSRGQWSMNTEAFF.

This clonotype was detected only a few times. The J gene is TRBJ2-5, the V gene TRBV5-1; TRBD1 aligns across 8 bases. V lost 0 bases and J lost 9; bases outside the gene matches: 7. Germline assignment: CDR1 SGHRS and CDR2 YFSETQ. The CDR3 is 14 amino acids. The CDR3 loop is CASSLVGQALAQYF. The CDR3 DNA reads TGCGCCAGCAGCTTGGTGGGACAGGCGTTGGCCCAGTACTTC. The full variable domain, in which reference TRBV5-1 and TRBJ2-5 provide the parts outside the CDR3, is KAGVTQTPRYLIKTRGQQVTLSCSPISGHRSVSWYQQTPGQGLQFLFEYFSETQRNKGNFPGRFSGRQFSNSRSEMNVSTLELGDSALYLCASSLVGQALAQYFGPGTRLLVL.